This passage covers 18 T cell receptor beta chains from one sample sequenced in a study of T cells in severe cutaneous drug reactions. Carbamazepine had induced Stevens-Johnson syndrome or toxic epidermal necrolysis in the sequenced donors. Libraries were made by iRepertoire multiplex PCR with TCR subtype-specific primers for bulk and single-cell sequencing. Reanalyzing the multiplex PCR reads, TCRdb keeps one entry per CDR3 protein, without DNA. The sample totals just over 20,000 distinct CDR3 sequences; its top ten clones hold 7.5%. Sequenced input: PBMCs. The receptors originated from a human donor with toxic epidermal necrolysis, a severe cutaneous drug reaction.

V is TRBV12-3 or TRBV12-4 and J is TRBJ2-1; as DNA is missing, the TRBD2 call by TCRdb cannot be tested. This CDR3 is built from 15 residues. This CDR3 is CASSLGLAAYNEQFF.

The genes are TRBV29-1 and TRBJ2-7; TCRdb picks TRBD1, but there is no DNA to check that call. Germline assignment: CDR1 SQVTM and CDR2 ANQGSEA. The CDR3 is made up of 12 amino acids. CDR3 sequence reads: CSAQAGVGEQYF.

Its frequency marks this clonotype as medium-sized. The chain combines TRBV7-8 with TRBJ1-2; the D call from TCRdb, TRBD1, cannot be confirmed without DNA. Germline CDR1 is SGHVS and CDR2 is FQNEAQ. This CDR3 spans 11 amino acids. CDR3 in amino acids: CASSGDIGYTF.

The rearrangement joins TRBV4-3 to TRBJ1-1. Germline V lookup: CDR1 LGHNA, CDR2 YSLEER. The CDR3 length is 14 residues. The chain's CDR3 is CASSQYWQNTEAFF.

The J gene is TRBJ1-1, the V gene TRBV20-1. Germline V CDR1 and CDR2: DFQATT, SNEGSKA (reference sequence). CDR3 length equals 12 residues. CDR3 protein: CSASLGNTEAFF.

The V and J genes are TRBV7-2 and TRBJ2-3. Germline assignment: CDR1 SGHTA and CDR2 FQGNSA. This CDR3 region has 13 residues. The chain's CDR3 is CASSSQTTDTQYF.

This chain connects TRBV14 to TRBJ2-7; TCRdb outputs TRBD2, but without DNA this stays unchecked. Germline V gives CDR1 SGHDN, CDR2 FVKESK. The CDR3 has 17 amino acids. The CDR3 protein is CASSQVAGGPDSYEQYF.

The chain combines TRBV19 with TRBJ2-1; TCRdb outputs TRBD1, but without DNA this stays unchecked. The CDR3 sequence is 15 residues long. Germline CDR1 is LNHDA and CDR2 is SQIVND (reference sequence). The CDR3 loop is CASSITGFVYNEQFF. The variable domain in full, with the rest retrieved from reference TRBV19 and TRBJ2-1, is DGGITQSPKYLFRKEGQNVTLSCEQNLNHDAMYWYRQDPGQGLRLIYYSQIVNDFQKGDIAEGYSVSREKKESFPLTVTSAQKNPTAFYLCASSITGFVYNEQFFGPGTRLTVL.

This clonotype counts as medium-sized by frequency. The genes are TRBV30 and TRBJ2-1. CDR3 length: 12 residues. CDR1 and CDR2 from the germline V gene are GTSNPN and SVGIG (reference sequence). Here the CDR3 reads CAWSANRNEQFF.

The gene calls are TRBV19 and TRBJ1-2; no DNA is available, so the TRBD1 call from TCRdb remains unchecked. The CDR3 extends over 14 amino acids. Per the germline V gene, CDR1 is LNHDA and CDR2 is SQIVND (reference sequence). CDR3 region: CASSIGTTNYGYTF. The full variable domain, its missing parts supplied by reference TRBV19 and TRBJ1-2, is DGGITQSPKYLFRKEGQNVTLSCEQNLNHDAMYWYRQDPGQGLRLIYYSQIVNDFQKGDIAEGYSVSREKKESFPLTVTSAQKNPTAFYLCASSIGTTNYGYTFGSGTRLTVV.

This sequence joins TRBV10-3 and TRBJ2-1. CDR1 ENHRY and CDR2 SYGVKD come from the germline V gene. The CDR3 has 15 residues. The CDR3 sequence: CAISESSWRYNEQFF.

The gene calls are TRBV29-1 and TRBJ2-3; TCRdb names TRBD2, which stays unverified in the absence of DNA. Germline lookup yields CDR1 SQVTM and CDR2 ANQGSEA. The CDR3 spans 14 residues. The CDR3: CSVDGTIYTDTQYF.

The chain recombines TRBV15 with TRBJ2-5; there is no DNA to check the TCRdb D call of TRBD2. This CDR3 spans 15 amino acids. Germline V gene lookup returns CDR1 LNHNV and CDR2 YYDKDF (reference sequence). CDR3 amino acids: CATERYRGDQETQYF. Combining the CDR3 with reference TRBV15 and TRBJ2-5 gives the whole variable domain DAMVIQNPRYQVTQFGKPVTLSCSQTLNHNVMYWYQQKSSQAPKLLFHYYDKDFNNEADTPDNFQSRRPNTSFCFLDIRSPGLGDTAMYLCATERYRGDQETQYFGPGTRLLVL.

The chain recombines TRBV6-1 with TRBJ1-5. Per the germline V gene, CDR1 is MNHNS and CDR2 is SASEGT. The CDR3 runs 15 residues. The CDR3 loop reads CASSGGGDYNQPQHF.

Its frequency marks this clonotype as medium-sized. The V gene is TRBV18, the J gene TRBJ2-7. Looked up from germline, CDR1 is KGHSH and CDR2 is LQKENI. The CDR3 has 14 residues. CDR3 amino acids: CASSPASSSYEQYF.

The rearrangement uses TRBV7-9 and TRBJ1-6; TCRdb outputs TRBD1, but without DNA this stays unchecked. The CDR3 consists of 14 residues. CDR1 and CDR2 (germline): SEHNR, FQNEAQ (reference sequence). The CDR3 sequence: CASSLRDRYSPLHF.

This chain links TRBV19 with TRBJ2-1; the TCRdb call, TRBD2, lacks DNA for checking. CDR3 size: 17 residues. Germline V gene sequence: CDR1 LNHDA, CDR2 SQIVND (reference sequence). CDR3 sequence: CASSSRLAGVSYNEQFF.

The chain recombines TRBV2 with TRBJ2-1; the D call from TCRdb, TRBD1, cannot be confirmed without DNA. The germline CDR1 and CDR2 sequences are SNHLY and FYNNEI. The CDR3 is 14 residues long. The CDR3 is CASSGQGDGNEQFF. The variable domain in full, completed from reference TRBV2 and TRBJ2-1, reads EPEVTQTPSHQVTQMGQEVILRCVPISNHLYFYWYRQILGQKVEFLVSFYNNEISEKSEIFDDQFSVERPDGSNFTLKIRSTKLEDSAMYFCASSGQGDGNEQFFGPGTRLTVL.